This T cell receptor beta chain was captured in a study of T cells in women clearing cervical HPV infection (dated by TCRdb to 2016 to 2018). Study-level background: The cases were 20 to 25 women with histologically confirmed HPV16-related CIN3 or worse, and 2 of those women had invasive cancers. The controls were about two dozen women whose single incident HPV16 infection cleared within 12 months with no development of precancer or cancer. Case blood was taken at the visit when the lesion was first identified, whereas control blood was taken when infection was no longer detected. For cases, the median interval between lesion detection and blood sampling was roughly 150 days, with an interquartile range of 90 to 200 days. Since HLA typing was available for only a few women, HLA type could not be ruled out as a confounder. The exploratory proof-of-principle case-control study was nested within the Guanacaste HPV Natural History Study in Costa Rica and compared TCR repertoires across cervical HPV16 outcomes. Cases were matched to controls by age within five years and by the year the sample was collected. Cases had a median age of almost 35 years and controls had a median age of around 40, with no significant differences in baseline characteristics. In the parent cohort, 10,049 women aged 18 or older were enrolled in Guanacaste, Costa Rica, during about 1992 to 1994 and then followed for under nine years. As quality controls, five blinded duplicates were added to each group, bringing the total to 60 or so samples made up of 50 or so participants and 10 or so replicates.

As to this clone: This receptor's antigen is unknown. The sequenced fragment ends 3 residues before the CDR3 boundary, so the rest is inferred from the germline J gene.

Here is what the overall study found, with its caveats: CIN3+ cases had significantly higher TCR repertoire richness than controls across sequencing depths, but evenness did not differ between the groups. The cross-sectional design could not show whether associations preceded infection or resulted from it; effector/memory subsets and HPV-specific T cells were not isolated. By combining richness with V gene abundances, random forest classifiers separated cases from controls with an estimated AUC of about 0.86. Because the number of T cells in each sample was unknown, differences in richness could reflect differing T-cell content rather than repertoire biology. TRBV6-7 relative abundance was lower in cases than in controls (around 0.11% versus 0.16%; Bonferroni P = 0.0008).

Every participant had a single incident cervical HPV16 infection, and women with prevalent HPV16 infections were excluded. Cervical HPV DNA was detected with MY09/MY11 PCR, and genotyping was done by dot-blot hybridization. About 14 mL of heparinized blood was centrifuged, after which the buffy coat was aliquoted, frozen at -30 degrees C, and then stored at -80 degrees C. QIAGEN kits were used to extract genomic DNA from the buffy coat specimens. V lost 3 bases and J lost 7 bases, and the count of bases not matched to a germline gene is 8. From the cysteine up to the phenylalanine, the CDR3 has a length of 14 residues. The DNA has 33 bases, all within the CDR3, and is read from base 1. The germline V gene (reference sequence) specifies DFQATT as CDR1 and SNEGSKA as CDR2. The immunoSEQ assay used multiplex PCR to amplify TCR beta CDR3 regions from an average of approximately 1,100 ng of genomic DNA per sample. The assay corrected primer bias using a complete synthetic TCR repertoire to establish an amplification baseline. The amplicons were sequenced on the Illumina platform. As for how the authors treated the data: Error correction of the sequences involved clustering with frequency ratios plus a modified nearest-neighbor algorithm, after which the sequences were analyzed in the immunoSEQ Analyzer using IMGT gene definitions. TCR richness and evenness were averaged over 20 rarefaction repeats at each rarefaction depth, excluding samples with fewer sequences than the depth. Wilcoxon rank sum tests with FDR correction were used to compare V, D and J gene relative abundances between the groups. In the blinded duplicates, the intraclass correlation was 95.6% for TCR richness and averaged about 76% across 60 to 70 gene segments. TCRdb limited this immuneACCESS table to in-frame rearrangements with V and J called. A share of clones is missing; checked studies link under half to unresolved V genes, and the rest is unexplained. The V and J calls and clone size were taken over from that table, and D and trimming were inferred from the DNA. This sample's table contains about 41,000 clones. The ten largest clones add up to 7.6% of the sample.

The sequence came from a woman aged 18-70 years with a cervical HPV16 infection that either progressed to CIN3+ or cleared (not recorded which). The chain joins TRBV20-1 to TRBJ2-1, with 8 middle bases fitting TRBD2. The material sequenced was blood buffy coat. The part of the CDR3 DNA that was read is TGCAGTGCTAGCGGGCGGGAGGACCTAAATGAG. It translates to CSASGREDLNE. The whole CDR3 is CSASGREDLNEQFF.